Presented here are 21 T cell receptor beta chains from one specimen sequenced in a study of cytomegalovirus exposure and HLA in healthy donors. Both 60 Vbeta primers and 13 Jbeta primers went into the PCR. Sequenced by immunoSEQ multiplex PCR; TCRdb stores in-frame clones only, minus some. Seen here are some 180,000 clones, 77% observed once, and the top ten hold more than 1.4%. The sample consisted of PBMCs. These TCRs come from a man between 18 and 35 years old in good health and CMV-seronegative.

J is TRBJ2-3 and V is TRBV4-2, with a weak D call TRBD1 (5 bases). Germline CDR1 reads LGHNA; CDR2 reads YNFKEQ. With 4 bases removed from V and 3 bases from J, the gap between germline ends came to 14 bases. The CDR3 sequence is 15 residues long. CDR3 protein: CASSLTHDRTDTQYF. CDR3 DNA: TGTGCCAGCAGCCTTACACACGACAGAACAGATACGCAGTATTTT.

This chain links TRBV4-1 with TRBJ1-5; 7 bases agree with TRBD1. The CDR3 runs to 17 residues. Germline V lookup: CDR1 MGHRA, CDR2 YSYEKL. Losses at the gene ends were 0 bases for V and 0 bases for J; bases not matched to a gene: 5. The CDR3 bases are TGCGCCAGCAGCCAAGATGGTAAGGGGGCTAGCAATCAGCCCCAGCATTTT. This sequence encodes CASSQDGKGASNQPQHF.

V and J are TRBV9 and TRBJ1-1, with D unresolved. Trimming removed 0 bases from V and 4 bases from J, with 19 bases in between. Per germline, CDR1 SGDLS and CDR2 YYNGEE. This CDR3 region has 17 residues. The DNA of the CDR3 is TGTGCCAGCAGCGTAGAGGGAGGGAGCCAGTTGAGCACTGAAGCTTTCTTT. Protein product: CASSVEGGSQLSTEAFF.

This clone was observed a single time. V gene TRBV9 combines with J gene TRBJ1-1; a possible D gene is TRBD1 (5 bases). The CDR3 consists of 15 residues. Germline CDR1 and CDR2: SGDLS and YYNGEE. Trimming left V 4 bases short and J 8 bases short, with 21 bases between. The CDR3 reads CASSLIKQGVGEAFF. The CDR3 DNA follows: TGTGCCAGCAGCTTGATAAAACAAGGGGTGGGCGAAGCTTTCTTT.

V gene TRBV5-6 combines with J gene TRBJ1-4; 9 nucleotides line up with TRBD1. After removal of 0 bases from V and 5 bases from J, the junction contained 2 bases not matched to a gene. Germline CDR1 SGHDT, CDR2 YYEEEE. The CDR3 runs 15 residues. As DNA, the CDR3 is TGTGCCAGCAGCTTGGGTACAGGGGGCAATGAAAAACTGTTTTTT. Protein: CASSLGTGGNEKLFF.

The V and J genes are TRBV14 and TRBJ2-5; 11 bases are shared with TRBD2. The CDR3 loop spans 15 amino acids. Germline CDR1 is SGHDN and CDR2 is FVKESK. Losses at the gene ends were 4 bases for V and 4 bases for J; bases not matched to a gene: 5. CDR3 protein: CASSRRLAGRETQYF. DNA for the CDR3: TGTGCCAGCAGCCGTCGACTAGCGGGAAGAGAGACCCAGTACTTC.

The chain links TRBV5-6 to TRBJ1-1; D ambiguous. The germline gives CDR1 SGHDT, CDR2 YYEEEE. The germline V and J ends were trimmed by 3 bases and 7 bases, with 13 bases remaining between them. There are 13 residues in the CDR3. CDR3 in amino acids: CASSSKVGCEAFF. The CDR3 coding sequence is TGTGCCAGCAGCTCGAAGGTCGGGTGTGAAGCTTTCTTT. The entire variable domain, with the rest obtained from reference TRBV5-6 and TRBJ1-1, is as follows: DAGVTQSPTHLIKTRGQQVTLRCSPKSGHDTVSWYQQALGQGPQFIFQYYEEEERQRGNFPDRFSGHQFPNYSSELNVNALLLGDSALYLCASSSKVGCEAFFGQGTRLTVV.

The chain recombines TRBV7-9 with TRBJ2-1; the D is unclear. The CDR3 has 12 residues. V was clipped by 2 bases and J by 8 bases, with 7 bases between them. Germline V gene sequence: CDR1 SEHNR, CDR2 FQNEAQ (reference sequence). The CDR3 sequence is CASSLLVHEQFF. DNA of the CDR3: TGTGCCAGCAGCTTATTAGTTCATGAGCAGTTCTTC.

This rearrangement joins TRBV5-1 to TRBJ2-5; D gene uncertain. The CDR3 spans 12 residues. Trimming stripped 0 bases from V and 5 bases from J, with 5 bases between. The germline gives CDR1 SGHRS, CDR2 YFSETQ. The CDR3 coding sequence is TGCGCCAGCAGCTTGGTGGGCGAGACCCAGTACTTC. This codes for CASSLVGETQYF.

The chain couples TRBV13 to TRBJ2-3, with 7 positions matching TRBD2. CDR1 and CDR2 (germline): PRHDT, FYEKMQ (reference sequence). The V gene end was trimmed by 6 bases and the J gene end by 6 bases; junction bases not matched to a gene: 9. This CDR3 has 14 residues. The CDR3 DNA is TGTGCCAGCAGGGGAGGGTACACGTTGGATACGCAGTATTTT. This encodes CASRGGYTLDTQYF.

V gene TRBV2 combines with J gene TRBJ1-1; 8 positions match TRBD1. The J segment lost 1 base and the V segment lost 5 bases, leaving 9 bases of the junction unmatched. The CDR3 loop spans 16 amino acids. The germline V gene encodes CDR1 SNHLY and CDR2 FYNNEI. This chain's CDR3 is CASSPPTGGSNTEAFF. The DNA for the CDR3 is TGTGCCAGCAGTCCCCCTACAGGGGGGTCGAACACTGAAGCTTTCTTT.

CDR3 DNA sequence: TGTGCCTGGAGCCAGGGTGGGGGGTGGCAGCCCCAGCATTTT. Its protein is CAWSQGGGWQPQHF. The chain uses TRBV30 and TRBJ1-5; D perhaps matches TRBD1 (5 bases). This CDR3 comprises 14 residues. Germline values: CDR1 GTSNPN, CDR2 SVGIG (reference sequence). The V gene lost 3 bases and the J gene lost 7 bases, with 16 bases spanning the gap. The whole variable domain, filled in from reference TRBV30 and TRBJ1-5, reads SQTIHQWPATLVQPVGSPLSLECTVEGTSNPNLYWYRQAAGRGLQLLFYSVGIGQISSEVPQNLSASRPQDRQFILSSKKLLLSDSGFYLCAWSQGGGWQPQHFGDGTRLSIL.

CDR3 region: CASSYSEEWLSYEQYF. CDR3 bases: TGTGCCAGCAGTTACTCCGAGGAGTGGCTATCCTACGAGCAGTACTTC. This chain uses TRBV6-5 with TRBJ2-7; D unresolved. Trimming cost V 0 bases and J 1 base, with 13 bases left between them. The CDR3 is 16 residues long. The germline V gene encodes CDR1 MNHEY and CDR2 SVGAGI.

V and J are TRBV5-1 and TRBJ2-3; TRBD1 agrees at 7 bases. Trimming took 2 bases from V and 4 from J; bases not matched to a gene: 7. Germline CDR1 SGHRS, CDR2 YFSETQ. The CDR3 runs 15 residues. CDR3 in DNA: TGCGCCAGCAGCTTAGGGGGCGCCGGTCCAGATACGCAGTATTTT. It encodes CASSLGGAGPDTQYF.

J is TRBJ1-2 and V is TRBV30, with D possibly TRBD1 on 5 matching bases. From germline, CDR1 is GTSNPN and CDR2 SVGIG (reference sequence). Between the trimmed V and J ends, which lost 2 bases and 8 bases, there was a span of 15 bases. The CDR3 totals 13 residues. The CDR3 spells CAWSSGGIGGYTF. CDR3 coding DNA: TGTGCCTGGAGTTCTGGGGGGATCGGAGGCTACACCTTC.

The V call is TRBV27, the J call TRBJ2-7; tentative D call: TRBD2 (6 bases). Trimming removed 3 bases at V and 7 bases at J, with 13 bases between. The CDR3 loop spans 13 amino acids. In germline, CDR1 is MNHEY, CDR2 SMNVEV (reference sequence). The CDR3 nucleotides read TGTGCCAGCAGTTTCGGTGGGGGGTCGGAGCAGTACTTC. It codes for CASSFGGGSEQYF.

In its sample, this clone was seen a few times. The genes are TRBV5-1 and TRBJ2-7, with TRBD1 as a possible D gene (6 bases). The germline V and J ends were trimmed by 1 base and 5 bases, with 13 bases remaining between them. This CDR3 is built from 14 residues. Germline CDR1 SGHRS, CDR2 YFSETQ. CDR3 amino acids: CASSLTGFVDEQYF. The DNA of the CDR3 is TGCGCCAGCAGCTTGACAGGGTTTGTCGACGAGCAGTACTTC.

DNA for the CDR3: TGCAGCGCTCAAGACGGTAATCAGCCCCAGCATTTT. Protein sequence: CSAQDGNQPQHF. V is TRBV29-1 and J is TRBJ1-5, with D unresolved. CDR1 and CDR2 from the germline V gene are SQVTM and ANQGSEA. There are 12 residues in the CDR3. Deletions cut 7 bases from V and 4 bases from J, with 11 bases between.

The chain combines TRBV7-3 with TRBJ2-7, with a weak D call TRBD1 (6 bases). Trimming removed 2 bases at V and 4 bases at J, with 24 bases between. The CDR3 spans 18 residues. Germline-derived CDR1 and CDR2 are SGHTA and FQGTGA. CDR3 sequence reads: CASSLESRSGRGPYEQYF. For the CDR3, the DNA is TGTGCCAGCAGCTTAGAATCCCGGTCGGGCAGGGGCCCTTACGAGCAGTACTTC.

The chain links TRBV5-6 to TRBJ1-2, with D maybe TRBD1 (6 bases). The CDR3 sequence is 12 residues long. The ends were cut back, 2 bases at V and 8 bases at J, with 10 bases in the middle. Germline CDR1 SGHDT, CDR2 YYEEEE. The CDR3 DNA follows: TGTGCCAGCAGCTTCCAGGGGAACGGCTACACCTTC. It yields the protein CASSFQGNGYTF.

V is TRBV21-1 and J is TRBJ2-5; the tabulated D call, TRBD1, remains unverified against the DNA. TRBV21-1 is termed a pseudogene. The CDR3 sequence is 14 residues long. The CDR3 DNA reads as TGTGCCAGCAGCACGGACAGGGTGGGAGAGACCCAGTACTTC. Amino acid sequence: CASSTDRVGETQYF.